This TCR beta chain was captured by sequencing in a study of T-cell reconstitution after alpha-beta-depleted transplantation in children. V gave up 1 base and J gave up 6 bases, with 11 bases separating them. The CDR3 totals 14 residues. The germline CDR1 and CDR2 sequences are SGHRS and YFSETQ. A library of TCRbeta sequences, prepared with unique molecular identifiers, was generated. TCRdb reprocessed the PCR reads via MiXCR and lists one record per CDR3 protein. The sample consists of approximately 400,000 distinct CDR3 sequences, approximately 10% of them appearing once. This clonotype was observed many times.

V and J are TRBV5-1 and TRBJ1-5; a weak D match, TRBD1 (5 bases). The receptor comes from a human donor who donated a stem cell graft to a child with acute myeloid leukemia. This specimen was PBMCs from the stem cell graft donor, taken from the stem cell graft. The CDR3 region is CASSLMQGSQPQHF. CDR3 nucleotides: TGCGCCAGCAGCTTGATGCAGGGAAGTCAGCCCCAGCATTTT.